The clone carrying this TCR beta chain was recorded once. The antigen is not known. The V segment lost 7 bases and the J segment 0 bases; nucleotides outside the gene matches: 3. The germline V gene encodes CDR1 SGHRS and CDR2 YFSETQ. The CDR3 contains 15 residues. The data derive from a study of CD8+ T cells in alopecia areata. Following RNA extraction, reverse transcription yielded cDNA that acted as the sequencing template. Profiling relied on immunoSEQ multiplex PCR, and the TCRdb table lists in-frame clones only, not all of them. The sample holds about 210,000 clones, less than 50% seen once. Broader study findings: A great number of expanded lesional clones endured in scalp and blood during tofacitinib. Mice gave a clearer picture of TCR sharing than patients did, possibly for HLA-related reasons. Lesional scalp exceeded normal scalp in clonality, especially in alopecia totalis/universalis.

The treatment here: oral pan-JAK inhibitor, 5-10 mg twice daily. Sorting from PBMCs produced CD4+ and CD8+ T cells. This sample comprised CD4+ T cells sorted from blood, obtained around week 36, from a patient treated with tofacitinib. The chain is built from TRBV5-1 and TRBJ2-1; 11 nucleotides align to TRBD2. The TCR originated in a human donor with alopecia areata. The CDR3 here is CASSTSGASYNEQFF. The CDR3 DNA reads as TGCGCCAGCTCGACTAGCGGGGCCTCCTACAATGAGCAGTTCTTC.